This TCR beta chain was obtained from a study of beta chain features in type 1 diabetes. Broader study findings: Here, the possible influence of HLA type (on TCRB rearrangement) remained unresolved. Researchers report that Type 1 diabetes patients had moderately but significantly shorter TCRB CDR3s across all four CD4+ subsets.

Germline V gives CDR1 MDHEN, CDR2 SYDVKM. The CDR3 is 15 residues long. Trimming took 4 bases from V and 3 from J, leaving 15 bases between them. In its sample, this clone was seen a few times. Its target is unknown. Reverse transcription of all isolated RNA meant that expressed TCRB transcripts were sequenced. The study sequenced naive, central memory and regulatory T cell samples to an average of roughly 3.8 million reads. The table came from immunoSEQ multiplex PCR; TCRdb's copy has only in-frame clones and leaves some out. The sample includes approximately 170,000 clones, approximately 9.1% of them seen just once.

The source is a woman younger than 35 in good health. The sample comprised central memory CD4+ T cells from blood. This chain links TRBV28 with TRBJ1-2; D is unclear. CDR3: CASSSPRGRDYGYTF. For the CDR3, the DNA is TGTGCCAGCAGTTCCCCTAGAGGGAGGGACTATGGCTACACCTTC.